This TCR beta chain was sequenced for a study of OX40 agonist ivuxolimab in advanced cancers. On the study more broadly: Patients were treated with ivuxolimab, an agonistic anti-OX40 (CD134) antibody. Findings and caveats of the study: Researchers did not establish what antigens the expanded peripheral T cells target.

The assay was immunoSEQ multiplex PCR, and TCRdb's table has in-frame clones only and misses some. The sample comprises around 70,000 clones, around 90% of which are singletons, and about 0.95% rests with the top ten. V lost 2 bases, J lost 2 bases, and 7 bases lay in between. CDR3 length: 15 amino acids. Germline loops: CDR1 LNHNV, CDR2 YYDKDF (reference sequence). Worth noting for this clone: Its matching antigen is unknown.

Sequencing used CD4+ or CD8+ T cells sorted from blood, obtained in a trial of the OX40 agonist ivuxolimab. This clonotype originated in an adult with an advanced solid tumor such as melanoma, head and neck, liver or kidney cancer. The chain carries TRBV15 and TRBJ2-6; possibly TRBD2 for D (6 bases). The CDR3 DNA reads as TGTGCCACCAGCAGAAGCGGGCCTGGGGCCAACGTCCTGACTTTC. Protein sequence: CATSRSGPGANVLTF.